This TCR beta chain was identified during a study of blood T cell repertoires in COVID-19. Study overall: Collection of acute and convalescent COVID-19 samples took place in the United States, Italy and Spain. PBMCs, B-cell-depleted T cells, or T cells were the source of the cDNA or gDNA that made up the material.

Sequencing was performed with immunoSEQ multiplex PCR; in TCRdb, only in-frame clones are kept and a portion is missing. The sample records some 250,000 clones, roughly 84% being singletons. This CDR3 spans 14 amino acids. Germline V lookup: CDR1 KGHSH, CDR2 LQKENI. Trimming stripped 6 bases from V and 0 bases from J, with 12 bases between. This receptor was identified in a man between 60 and 70 years old with acute or convalescent COVID-19. This rearrangement joins TRBV18 to TRBJ2-7, with D possibly TRBD2 on 6 matching bases. The sample taken for sequencing was peripheral blood. In nucleotides, the CDR3 is TGTGCCAGCTCCCCCGGGACTGCCTCCTACGAGCAGTACTTC. This codes for CASSPGTASYEQYF.